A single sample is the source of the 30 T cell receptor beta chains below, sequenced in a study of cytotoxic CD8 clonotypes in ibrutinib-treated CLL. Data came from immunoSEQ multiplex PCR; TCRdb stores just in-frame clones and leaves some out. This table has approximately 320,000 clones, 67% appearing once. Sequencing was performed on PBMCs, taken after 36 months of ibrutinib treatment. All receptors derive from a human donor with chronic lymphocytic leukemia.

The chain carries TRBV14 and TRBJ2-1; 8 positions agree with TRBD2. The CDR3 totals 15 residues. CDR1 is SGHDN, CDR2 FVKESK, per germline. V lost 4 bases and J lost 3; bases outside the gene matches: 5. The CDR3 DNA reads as TGTGCCAGCAGCCCCTTCAGCGGGAGCTACAATGAGCAGTTCTTC. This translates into CASSPFSGSYNEQFF. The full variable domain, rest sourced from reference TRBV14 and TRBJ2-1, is EAGVTQFPSHSVIEKGQTVTLRCDPISGHDNLYWYRRVMGKEIKFLLHFVKESKQDESGMPNNRFLAERTGGTYSTLKVQPAELEDSGVYFCASSPFSGSYNEQFFGPGTRLTVL.

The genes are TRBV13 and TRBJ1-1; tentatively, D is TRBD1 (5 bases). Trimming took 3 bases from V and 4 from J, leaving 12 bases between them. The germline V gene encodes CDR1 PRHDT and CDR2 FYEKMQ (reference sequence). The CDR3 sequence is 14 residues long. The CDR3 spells CASSFQTATTEAFF. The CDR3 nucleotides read TGTGCCAGCAGCTTCCAGACAGCCACCACTGAAGCTTTCTTT.

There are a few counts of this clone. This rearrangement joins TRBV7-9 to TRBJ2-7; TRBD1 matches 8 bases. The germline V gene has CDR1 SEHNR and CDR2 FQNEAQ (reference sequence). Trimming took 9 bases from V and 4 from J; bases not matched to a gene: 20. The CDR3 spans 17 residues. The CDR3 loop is CARARGARQGSSYEQYF. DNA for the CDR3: TGTGCCAGGGCCCGCGGGGCGCGACAGGGGAGTTCTTACGAGCAGTACTTC.

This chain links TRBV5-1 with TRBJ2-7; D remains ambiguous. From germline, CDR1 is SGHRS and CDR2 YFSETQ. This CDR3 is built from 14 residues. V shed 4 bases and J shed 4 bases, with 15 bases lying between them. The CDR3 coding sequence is TGCGCCAGCAGCCCCGTCGGGCAGCGTTACGAGCAGTACTTC. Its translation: CASSPVGQRYEQYF.

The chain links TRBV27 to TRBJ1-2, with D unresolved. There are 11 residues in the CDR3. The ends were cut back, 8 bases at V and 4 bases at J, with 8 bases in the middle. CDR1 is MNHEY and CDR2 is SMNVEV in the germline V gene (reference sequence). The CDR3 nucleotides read TGTGCCAGCGGAGGTCCCTATGGCTACACCTTC. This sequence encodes CASGGPYGYTF.

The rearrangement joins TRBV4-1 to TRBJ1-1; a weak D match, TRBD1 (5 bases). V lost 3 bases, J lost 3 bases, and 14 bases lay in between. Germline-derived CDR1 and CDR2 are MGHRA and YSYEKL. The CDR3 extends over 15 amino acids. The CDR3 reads CASSQSGGGHTEAFF. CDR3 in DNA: TGCGCCAGCAGCCAGAGTGGGGGAGGGCACACTGAAGCTTTCTTT.

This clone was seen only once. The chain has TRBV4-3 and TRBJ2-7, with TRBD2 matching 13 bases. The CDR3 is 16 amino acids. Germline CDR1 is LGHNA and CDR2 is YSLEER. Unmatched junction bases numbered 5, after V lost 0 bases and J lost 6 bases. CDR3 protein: CASSQERGLAGSEQYF. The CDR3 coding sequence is TGCGCCAGCAGCCAAGAGAGGGGACTAGCGGGAAGCGAGCAGTACTTC.

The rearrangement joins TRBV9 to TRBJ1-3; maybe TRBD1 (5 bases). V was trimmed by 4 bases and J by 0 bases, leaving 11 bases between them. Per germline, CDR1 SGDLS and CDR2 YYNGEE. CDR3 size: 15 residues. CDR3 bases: TGTGCCAGCAGCTCGGGGGTCCGCTCTGGAAACACCATATATTTT. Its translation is CASSSGVRSGNTIYF.

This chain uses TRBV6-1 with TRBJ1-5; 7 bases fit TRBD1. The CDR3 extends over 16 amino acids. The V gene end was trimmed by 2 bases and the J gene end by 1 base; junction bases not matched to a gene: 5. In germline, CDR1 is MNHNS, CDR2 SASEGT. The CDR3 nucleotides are TGTGCCAGCAGTGAACCAGGGGGTAGCAGCAATCAGCCCCAGCATTTT. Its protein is CASSEPGGSSNQPQHF.

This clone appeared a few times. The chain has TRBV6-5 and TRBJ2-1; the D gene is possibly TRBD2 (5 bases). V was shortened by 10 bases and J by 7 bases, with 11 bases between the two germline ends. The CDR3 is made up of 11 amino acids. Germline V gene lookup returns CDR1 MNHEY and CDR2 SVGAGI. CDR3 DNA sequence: TGTGCCACCGAAAGAGGGAATGAGCAGTTCTTC. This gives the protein CATERGNEQFF.

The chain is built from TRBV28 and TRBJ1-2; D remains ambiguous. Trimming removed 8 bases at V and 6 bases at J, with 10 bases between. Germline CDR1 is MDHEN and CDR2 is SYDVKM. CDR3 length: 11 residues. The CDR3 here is CASELYHGYTF. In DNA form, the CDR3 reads TGTGCCAGCGAGTTGTACCATGGCTACACCTTC.

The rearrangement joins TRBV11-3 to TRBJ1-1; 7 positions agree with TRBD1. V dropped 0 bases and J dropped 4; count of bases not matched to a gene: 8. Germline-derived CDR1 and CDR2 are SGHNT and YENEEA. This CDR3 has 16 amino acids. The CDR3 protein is CASSLDGRQGVTEAFF. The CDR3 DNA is TGTGCCAGCAGCTTAGATGGTAGGCAGGGGGTCACTGAAGCTTTCTTT.

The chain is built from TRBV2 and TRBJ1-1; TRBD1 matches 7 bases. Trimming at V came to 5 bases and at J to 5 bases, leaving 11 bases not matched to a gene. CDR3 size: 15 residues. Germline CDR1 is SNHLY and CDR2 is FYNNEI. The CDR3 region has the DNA TGTGCCAGCAGTCACCCCGAGGGGGCCCGTACTGAAGCTTTCTTT. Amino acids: CASSHPEGARTEAFF.

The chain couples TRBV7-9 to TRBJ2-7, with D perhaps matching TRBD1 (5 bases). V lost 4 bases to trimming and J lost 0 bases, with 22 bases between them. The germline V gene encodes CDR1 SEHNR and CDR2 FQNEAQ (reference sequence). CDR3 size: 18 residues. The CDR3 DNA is TGTGCCAGCAGCTCCCTGGGAAGGGGAAGTGACCGCTCCTACGAGCAGTACTTC. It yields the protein CASSSLGRGSDRSYEQYF.

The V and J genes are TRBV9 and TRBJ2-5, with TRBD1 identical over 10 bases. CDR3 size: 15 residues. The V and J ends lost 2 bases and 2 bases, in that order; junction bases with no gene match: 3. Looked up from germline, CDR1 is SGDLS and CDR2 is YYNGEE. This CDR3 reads CASSVGTGVQETQYF. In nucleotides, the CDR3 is TGTGCCAGCAGCGTTGGGACAGGGGTTCAAGAGACCCAGTACTTC.

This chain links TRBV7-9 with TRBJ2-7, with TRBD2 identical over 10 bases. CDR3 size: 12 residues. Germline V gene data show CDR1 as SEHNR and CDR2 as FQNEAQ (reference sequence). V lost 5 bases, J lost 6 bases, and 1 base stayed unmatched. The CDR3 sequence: CASSGLAVEQYF. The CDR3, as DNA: TGTGCCAGCAGCGGACTAGCGGTCGAGCAGTACTTC.

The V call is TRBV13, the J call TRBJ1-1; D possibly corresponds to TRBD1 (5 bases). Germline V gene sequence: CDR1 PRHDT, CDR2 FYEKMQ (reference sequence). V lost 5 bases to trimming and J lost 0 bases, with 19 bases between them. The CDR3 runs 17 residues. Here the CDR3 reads CASSPRSWGTVNTEAFF. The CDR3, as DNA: TGTGCCAGCAGCCCGCGGTCATGGGGGACGGTGAACACTGAAGCTTTCTTT.

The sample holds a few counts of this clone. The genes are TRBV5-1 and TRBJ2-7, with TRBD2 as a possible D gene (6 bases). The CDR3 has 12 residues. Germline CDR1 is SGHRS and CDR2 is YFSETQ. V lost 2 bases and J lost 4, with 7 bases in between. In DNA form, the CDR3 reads TGCGCCAGCAGCTTTGCGGGGTACGAGCAGTACTTC. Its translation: CASSFAGYEQYF.

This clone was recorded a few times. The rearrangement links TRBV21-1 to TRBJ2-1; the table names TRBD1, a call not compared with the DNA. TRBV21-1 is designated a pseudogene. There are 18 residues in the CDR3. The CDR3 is CASSKGGQGATSYNEQFF. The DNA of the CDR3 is TGTGCCAGCAGCAAAGGGGGACAGGGGGCGACCTCCTACAATGAGCAGTTCTTC.

The CDR3: CASSYPGPGGWTEAFF. The CDR3 coding sequence is TGTGCCAGCAGTTACCCCGGGCCCGGGGGATGGACTGAAGCTTTCTTT. The V gene is TRBV6-5, the J gene TRBJ1-1; D may be TRBD1 (5 bases). Germline CDR1 is MNHEY and CDR2 is SVGAGI. V shed 2 bases and J shed 5 bases, with 18 bases lying between them. This CDR3 comprises 16 residues.

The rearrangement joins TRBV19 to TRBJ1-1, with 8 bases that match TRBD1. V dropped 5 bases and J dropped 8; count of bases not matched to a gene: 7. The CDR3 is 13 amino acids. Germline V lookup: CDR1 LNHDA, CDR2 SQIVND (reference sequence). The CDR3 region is CASSPRDRTEAFF. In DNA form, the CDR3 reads TGTGCCAGTAGTCCCAGGGACAGGACGGAAGCTTTCTTT.

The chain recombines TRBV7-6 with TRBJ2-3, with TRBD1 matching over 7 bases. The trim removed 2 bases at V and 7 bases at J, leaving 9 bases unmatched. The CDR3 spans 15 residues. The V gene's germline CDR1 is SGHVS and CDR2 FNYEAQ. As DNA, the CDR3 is TGTGCCAGCAGCTTACCGACAGGGCGATCTCATACGCAGTATTTT. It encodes CASSLPTGRSHTQYF.

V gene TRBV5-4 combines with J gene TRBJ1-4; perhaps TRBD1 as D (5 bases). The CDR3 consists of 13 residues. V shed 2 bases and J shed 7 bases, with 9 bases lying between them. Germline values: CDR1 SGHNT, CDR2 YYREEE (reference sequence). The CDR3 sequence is CASSLRRGEKLFF. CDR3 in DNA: TGTGCCAGCAGCTTAAGGAGGGGTGAAAAACTGTTTTTT.

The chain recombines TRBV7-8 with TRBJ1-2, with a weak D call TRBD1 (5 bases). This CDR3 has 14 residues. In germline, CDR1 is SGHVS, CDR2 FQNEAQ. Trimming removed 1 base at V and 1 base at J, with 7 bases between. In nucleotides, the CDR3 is TGTGCCAGCAGCTTAGGCAGGGATAACTATGGCTACACCTTC. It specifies CASSLGRDNYGYTF.

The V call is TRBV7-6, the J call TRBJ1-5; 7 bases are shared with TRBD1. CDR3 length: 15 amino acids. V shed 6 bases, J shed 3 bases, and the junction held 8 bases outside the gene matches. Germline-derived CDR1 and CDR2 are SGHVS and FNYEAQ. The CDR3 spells CASSDVGTVNQPQHF. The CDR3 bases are TGTGCCAGCAGTGATGTAGGGACAGTCAATCAGCCCCAGCATTTT.

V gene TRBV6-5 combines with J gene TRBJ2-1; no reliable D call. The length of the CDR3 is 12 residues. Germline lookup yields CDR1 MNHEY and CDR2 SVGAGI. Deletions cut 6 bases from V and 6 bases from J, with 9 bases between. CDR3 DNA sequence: TGTGCCAGCAGAACAAACATCAATGAGCAGTTCTTC. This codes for CASRTNINEQFF.

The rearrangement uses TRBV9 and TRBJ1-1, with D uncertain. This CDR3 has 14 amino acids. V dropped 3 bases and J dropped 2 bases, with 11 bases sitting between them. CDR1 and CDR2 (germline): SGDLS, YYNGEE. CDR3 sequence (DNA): TGTGCCAGCAGCGCCGAGGCCGTAAACACTGAAGCTTTCTTT. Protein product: CASSAEAVNTEAFF.

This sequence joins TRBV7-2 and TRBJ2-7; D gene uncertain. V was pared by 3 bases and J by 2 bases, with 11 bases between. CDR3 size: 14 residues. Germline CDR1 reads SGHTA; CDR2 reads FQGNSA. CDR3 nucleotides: TGTGCCAGCAGCTTGGATAGTATGGCCTACGAGCAGTACTTC. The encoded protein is CASSLDSMAYEQYF. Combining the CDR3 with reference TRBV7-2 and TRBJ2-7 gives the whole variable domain GAGVSQSPSNKVTEKGKDVELRCDPISGHTALYWYRQSLGQGLEFLIYFQGNSAPDKSGLPSDRFSAERTGGSVSTLTIQRTQQEDSAVYLCASSLDSMAYEQYFGPGTRLTVT.

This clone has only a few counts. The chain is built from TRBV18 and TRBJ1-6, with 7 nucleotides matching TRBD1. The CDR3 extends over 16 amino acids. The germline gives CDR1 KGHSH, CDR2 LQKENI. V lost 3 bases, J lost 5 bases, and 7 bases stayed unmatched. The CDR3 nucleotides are TGTGCCAGCTCACCCCTCCCGGGACAGCATAATTCACCCCTCCACTTT. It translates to CASSPLPGQHNSPLHF.

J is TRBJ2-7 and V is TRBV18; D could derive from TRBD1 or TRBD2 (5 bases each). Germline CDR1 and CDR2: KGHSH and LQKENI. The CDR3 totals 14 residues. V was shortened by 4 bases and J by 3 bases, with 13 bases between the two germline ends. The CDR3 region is CASSRRDGDYEQYF. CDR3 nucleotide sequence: TGTGCCAGCTCACGCCGGGACGGAGACTACGAGCAGTACTTC.